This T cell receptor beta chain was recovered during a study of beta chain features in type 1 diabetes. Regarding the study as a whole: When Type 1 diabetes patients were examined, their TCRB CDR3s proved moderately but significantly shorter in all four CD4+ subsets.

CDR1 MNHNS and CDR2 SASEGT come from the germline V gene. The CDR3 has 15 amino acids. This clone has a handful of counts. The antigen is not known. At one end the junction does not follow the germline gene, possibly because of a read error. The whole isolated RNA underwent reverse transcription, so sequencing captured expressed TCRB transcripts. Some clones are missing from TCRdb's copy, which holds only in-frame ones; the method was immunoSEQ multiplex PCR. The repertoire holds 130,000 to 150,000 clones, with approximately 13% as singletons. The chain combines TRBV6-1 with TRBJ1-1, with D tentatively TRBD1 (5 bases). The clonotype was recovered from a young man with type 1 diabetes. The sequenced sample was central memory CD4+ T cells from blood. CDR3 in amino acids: CASSEEFRENTEAFF. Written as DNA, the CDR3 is TGTGCCAGCAGCGAAGAGTTCAGGGAGAACACTGAAGCTTTCTTT.